The 29 T cell receptor beta chains below come from one sample, sequenced in a study of blood T cell repertoires in COVID-19. Libraries were prepared by immunoSEQ multiplex PCR; TCRdb keeps only in-frame clonotypes and omits some of them. There are 150,000 to 200,000 clones in the sample; over 80% occur only once, and roughly 9.2% lies in the top ten. The sample consisted of peripheral blood. The receptors shown here come from an elderly woman with active or convalescent COVID-19.

The rearrangement uses TRBV5-4 and TRBJ1-4; 8 bases match TRBD1. Germline V gene data show CDR1 as SGHNT and CDR2 as YYREEE (reference sequence). Germline trimming cut 4 bases from V and 1 base from J; bases unmatched to any gene: 6. The CDR3 has 16 residues. The CDR3 DNA follows: TGTGCCAGCAGCCTTGGACAGGGCGTAACTAATGAAAAACTGTTTTTT. Translated: CASSLGQGVTNEKLFF.

The chain carries TRBV11-3 and TRBJ2-5; 7 nucleotides line up with TRBD1. The germline V gene encodes CDR1 SGHNT and CDR2 YENEEA. The V gene end was trimmed by 1 base and the J gene end by 7 bases; junction bases not matched to a gene: 15. The CDR3 covers 17 residues. This chain's CDR3 is CASSLGDSGTGQRTQYF. CDR3 sequence (DNA): TGTGCCAGCAGCTTAGGGGACAGCGGAACCGGTCAACGGACCCAGTACTTC.

In its sample, this clone was seen a few times. The V call is TRBV27, the J call TRBJ1-1, with TRBD1 identical over 8 bases. The V gene end was trimmed by 5 bases and the J gene end by 6 bases; junction bases not matched to a gene: 17. The CDR3 contains 17 residues. Germline CDR1 is MNHEY and CDR2 is SMNVEV (reference sequence). This CDR3 reads CASSHRGGDRRGSEAFF. Here the CDR3 DNA reads TGTGCCAGCAGTCATAGGGGTGGGGACAGGAGGGGTTCTGAAGCTTTCTTT.

The chain combines TRBV7-9 with TRBJ1-2; 9 nucleotides align to TRBD1. This CDR3 is built from 15 residues. Unmatched junction bases numbered 8, after V lost 1 base and J lost 8 bases. The germline V gene encodes CDR1 SEHNR and CDR2 FQNEAQ (reference sequence). CDR3 sequence: CASSLDLPGQGGYTF. For the CDR3, the DNA is TGTGCCAGCAGCTTAGATCTTCCGGGACAGGGAGGCTACACCTTC.

The chain couples TRBV19 to TRBJ1-1, with D unresolved. The V and J ends lost 7 bases and 0 bases respectively, with 15 bases between them. Germline V lookup: CDR1 LNHDA, CDR2 SQIVND (reference sequence). This CDR3 comprises 15 residues. The CDR3: CASIGRLGLNTEAFF. CDR3 sequence (DNA): TGTGCCAGTATCGGCAGGCTGGGCCTGAACACTGAAGCTTTCTTT.

This clone has just a few counts. The rearrangement joins TRBV25-1 to TRBJ2-3; the D gene is possibly TRBD1 (5 bases). Germline V CDR1 and CDR2: MGHDK, SYGVNS. The CDR3 contains 14 residues. V lost 6 bases to trimming and J lost 2 bases, with 12 bases between them. CDR3 bases: TGTGCCAGCAGGCAGGGATGGATCACAGATACGCAGTATTTT. As protein: CASRQGWITDTQYF.

The chain uses TRBV4-1 and TRBJ1-3; 7 bases line up with TRBD1. The germline gives CDR1 MGHRA, CDR2 YSYEKL. CDR3 length: 17 residues. Trimming cost V 1 base and J 4 bases; bases outside gene matches: 10. The CDR3 bases are TGCGCCAGCAGCCAAGCAAGGCCCCCGACAGGGGGAAACACCATATATTTT. This codes for CASSQARPPTGGNTIYF.

The chain carries TRBV24-1 and TRBJ1-5; D perhaps matches TRBD1 (5 bases). Trimming shortened V by 1 base and J by 1 base, and 10 bases separated the two germline ends. Germline CDR1 and CDR2: KGHDR and SFDVKD. CDR3 length: 16 amino acids. The CDR3: CATSDLGGASNQPQHF. The CDR3, as DNA: TGTGCCACCAGTGATTTAGGAGGGGCCAGCAATCAGCCCCAGCATTTT.

The chain uses TRBV7-2 and TRBJ2-7; 11 bases map to TRBD2. The CDR3 loop spans 14 amino acids. Germline trimming cut 5 bases from V and 6 bases from J; bases unmatched to any gene: 6. CDR1 is SGHTA and CDR2 is FQGNSA in the germline V gene. CDR3 sequence (DNA): TGTGCCAGCAGCGGTAGCGGGGGGGCCTTCGAGCAGTACTTC. Its protein product is CASSGSGGAFEQYF.

The V gene is TRBV5-6, the J gene TRBJ1-2; 9 bases are shared with TRBD1. The ends lost 4 bases at V and 8 bases at J; junction bases unmatched: 12. Germline V gives CDR1 SGHDT, CDR2 YYEEEE. The CDR3 totals 15 residues. This CDR3 is CASSNAGTGTGGYTF. The CDR3, as DNA: TGTGCCAGCAGCAACGCCGGGACAGGGACAGGAGGCTACACCTTC. The entire variable domain, with the rest obtained from reference TRBV5-6 and TRBJ1-2, is as follows: DAGVTQSPTHLIKTRGQQVTLRCSPKSGHDTVSWYQQALGQGPQFIFQYYEEEERQRGNFPDRFSGHQFPNYSSELNVNALLLGDSALYLCASSNAGTGTGGYTFGSGTRLTVV.

The rearrangement uses TRBV2 and TRBJ2-4; 9 nucleotides line up with TRBD2. CDR3 length: 20 amino acids. The trim removed 2 bases at V and 0 bases at J, leaving 14 bases unmatched. Germline-derived CDR1 and CDR2 are SNHLY and FYNNEI. The CDR3 reads CASSESGGGALTKAKNIQYF. Here the CDR3 DNA reads TGTGCCAGCAGTGAATCGGGCGGGGGGGCATTGACCAAAGCCAAAAACATTCAGTACTTC.

The gene calls are TRBV7-2 and TRBJ2-3; D perhaps matches TRBD1 (5 bases). V was pared by 5 bases and J by 3 bases, with 9 bases between. This CDR3 region has 13 residues. Germline-derived CDR1 and CDR2 are SGHTA and FQGNSA. CDR3 protein: CASSTDKTDTQYF. The CDR3 DNA reads TGTGCCAGCAGCACGGACAAGACAGATACGCAGTATTTT.

The chain employs TRBV7-3 and TRBJ2-3; TRBD2 might be the D (6 bases). Per germline, CDR1 SGHTA and CDR2 FQGTGA. CDR3 length: 15 residues. Trimming pared 3 bases from V and 5 bases from J, leaving 15 bases between. This CDR3 is CASSLGGPSGDTQYF. CDR3 bases: TGTGCCAGCAGCTTGGGAGGTCCCTCCGGAGATACGCAGTATTTT.

This clone has a single count. J is TRBJ2-5 and V is TRBV5-6; 7 positions match TRBD1. CDR1 and CDR2 (germline): SGHDT, YYEEEE. This CDR3 has 14 residues. The V gene end was trimmed by 4 bases and the J gene end by 7 bases; junction bases not matched to a gene: 10. The CDR3 DNA reads TGTGCCAGCAGCCCGGGGACAGCTCTCGGGACCCAGTACTTC. As protein: CASSPGTALGTQYF.

This chain joins TRBV7-2 and TRBJ2-7; 8 bases agree with TRBD2. V dropped 3 bases and J dropped 2; count of bases not matched to a gene: 6. The CDR3 totals 15 residues. Germline values: CDR1 SGHTA, CDR2 FQGNSA. The CDR3 sequence: CASSLRRGAAYEQYF. The CDR3 region has the DNA TGTGCCAGCAGCTTGAGGCGGGGGGCAGCCTACGAGCAGTACTTC.

This chain uses TRBV7-9 with TRBJ2-5; 7 bases line up with TRBD1. CDR3 length: 13 amino acids. V was pared by 5 bases and J by 2 bases, with 2 bases of the junction left unmatched. Germline lookup yields CDR1 SEHNR and CDR2 FQNEAQ (reference sequence). In DNA, the CDR3 is TGTGCCAGCAGCCCAGGGGGTCAAGAGACCCAGTACTTC. It yields the protein CASSPGGQETQYF.

The chain employs TRBV5-1 and TRBJ2-1; TRBD2 aligns across 7 bases. Trimming removed 4 bases from V and 10 bases from J; junction bases left unmatched: 14. The CDR3 has 15 residues. Germline V CDR1 and CDR2: SGHRS, YFSETQ. As DNA, the CDR3 is TGCGCCAGCAGCCCGGACGGGAGGACGGCCTCAGAGCAGTTCTTC. Residues: CASSPDGRTASEQFF.

The rearrangement links TRBV9 to TRBJ2-5, with TRBD2 identical over 14 bases. Germline values: CDR1 SGDLS, CDR2 YYNGEE. After removal of 3 bases from V and 4 bases from J, the junction contained 11 bases not matched to a gene. This CDR3 has 18 amino acids. The CDR3 region is CASSAPGLAGVNRETQYF. CDR3 in DNA: TGTGCCAGCAGCGCTCCGGGACTAGCGGGAGTCAATCGAGAGACCCAGTACTTC. Filled out from reference TRBV9 and TRBJ2-5, the complete variable domain reads DSGVTQTPKHLITATGQRVTLRCSPRSGDLSVYWYQQSLDQGLQFLIQYYNGEERAKGNILERFSAQQFPDLHSELNLSSLELGDSALYFCASSAPGLAGVNRETQYFGPGTRLLVL.

The chain is built from TRBV6-5 and TRBJ1-2; unclear D gene. V lost 6 bases and J lost 4, with 6 bases in between. From germline, CDR1 is MNHEY and CDR2 SVGAGI. The CDR3 loop spans 11 amino acids. This chain's CDR3 is CASRGGYGYTF. CDR3 nucleotides: TGTGCCAGCAGGGGAGGCTATGGCTACACCTTC.

The chain employs TRBV19 and TRBJ2-1, with a weak D call TRBD1 (6 bases). Trimming stripped 7 bases from V and 1 base from J, with 11 bases between. Germline V gene lookup returns CDR1 LNHDA and CDR2 SQIVND (reference sequence). This CDR3 is 14 amino acids long. CDR3 loop: CASTRDTSYNEQFF. The DNA for the CDR3 is TGTGCCAGTACTCGGGACACTTCCTACAATGAGCAGTTCTTC.

The chain is built from TRBV5-1 and TRBJ2-7, with D unresolved. Germline assignment: CDR1 SGHRS and CDR2 YFSETQ. This CDR3 spans 12 amino acids. Trimming left V 0 bases short and J 3 bases short, with 4 bases between. DNA of the CDR3: TGCGCCAGCAGCTTGGGAGACTACGAGCAGTACTTC. Its translation: CASSLGDYEQYF.

This clone has at least ten counts. The V gene is TRBV5-1, the J gene TRBJ1-1, with D possibly being TRBD1 (5 bases). The CDR3 has 15 amino acids. Germline V gives CDR1 SGHRS, CDR2 YFSETQ. V lost 6 bases, J lost 0 bases, and 15 bases lay in between. CDR3 in DNA: TGCGCCAGCAACGACCGGGGCGGGATGAACACTGAAGCTTTCTTT. Translation: CASNDRGGMNTEAFF.

This sequence joins TRBV6-5 and TRBJ1-1; D ambiguous. Between the trimmed V and J ends, which lost 5 bases and 1 base, there was a span of 5 bases. CDR3 length equals 12 residues. Germline-derived CDR1 and CDR2 are MNHEY and SVGAGI. CDR3 amino acids: CASSRQNTEAFF. The CDR3 DNA reads TGTGCCAGCAGTCGACAGAACACTGAAGCTTTCTTT.

The chain links TRBV4-3 to TRBJ2-3, with 10 bases identical to TRBD2. The CDR3 consists of 16 residues. After removal of 4 bases from V and 1 base from J, the junction contained 5 bases not matched to a gene. In germline, CDR1 is LGHNA, CDR2 YSLEER. The CDR3 loop reads CASSPLLAGGTDTQYF. The CDR3 DNA sequence: TGCGCCAGCAGCCCGCTTCTAGCGGGGGGCACAGATACGCAGTATTTT.

V and J are TRBV5-1 and TRBJ1-1; D remains unclear. Trimming took 4 bases from V and 5 from J, leaving 12 bases between them. CDR1 SGHRS and CDR2 YFSETQ come from the germline V gene. The CDR3 is made up of 13 amino acids. CDR3: CASSPREETEAFF. In nucleotides, the CDR3 is TGCGCCAGCAGCCCCCGGGAGGAGACTGAAGCTTTCTTT.

The V and J genes are TRBV19 and TRBJ1-6; tentatively, D is TRBD1 (6 bases). The CDR3 is made up of 16 amino acids. V was cut by 1 base and J by 5 bases, with 12 bases left in between. CDR1 and CDR2 (germline): LNHDA, SQIVND (reference sequence). CDR3 sequence (DNA): TGTGCCAGTAGTATAGGGCGGGGGGCTAATAATTCACCCCTCCACTTT. Its translation: CASSIGRGANNSPLHF.

The CDR3 region is CASSQLRLGGNIQYF. DNA for the CDR3: TGCGCCAGCAGCCAACTCAGACTAGGTGGGAACATTCAGTACTTC. The chain links TRBV4-1 to TRBJ2-4, with D perhaps matching TRBD2 (6 bases). V was trimmed by 2 bases and J by 7 bases, leaving 15 bases between them. This CDR3 is built from 15 residues. Looked up from germline, CDR1 is MGHRA and CDR2 is YSYEKL.

V and J are TRBV28 and TRBJ1-6; tentatively, D is TRBD1 (5 bases). Germline CDR1 is MDHEN and CDR2 is SYDVKM. With 2 bases removed from V and 14 bases from J, the gap between germline ends came to 13 bases. The CDR3 length is 13 residues. The CDR3 loop is CASSLAGPSALHF. CDR3 in DNA: TGTGCCAGCAGTTTAGCAGGGCCTTCGGCCCTCCACTTT.

The chain is built from TRBV28 and TRBJ1-3; TRBD1 might be the D (5 bases). Trimming took 5 bases from V and 4 from J, leaving 12 bases between them. The germline V gene encodes CDR1 MDHEN and CDR2 SYDVKM. This CDR3 has 14 residues. The CDR3 region is CASSPGGFGNTIYF. CDR3 sequence (DNA): TGTGCCAGCAGTCCCGGGGGGTTCGGAAACACCATATATTTT.